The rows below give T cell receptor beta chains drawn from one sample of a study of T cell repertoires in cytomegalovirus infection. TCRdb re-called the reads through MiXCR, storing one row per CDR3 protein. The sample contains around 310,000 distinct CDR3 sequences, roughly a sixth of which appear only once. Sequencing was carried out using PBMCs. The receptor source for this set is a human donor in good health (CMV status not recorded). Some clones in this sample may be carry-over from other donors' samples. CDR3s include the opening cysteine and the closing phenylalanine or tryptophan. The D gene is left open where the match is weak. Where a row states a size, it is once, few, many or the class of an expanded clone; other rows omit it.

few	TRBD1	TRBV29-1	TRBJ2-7	CSVEGLGGHYEQYF	TGCAGCGTTGAAGGTTTAGGGGGCCACTACGAGCAGTACTTC
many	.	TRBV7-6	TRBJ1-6	CASSLESPRGNSPLHF	TGTGCCAGCAGCTTGGAGTCTCCACGCGGTAATTCACCCCTCCACTTT
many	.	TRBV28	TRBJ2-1	CASTPAGEGYNEQFF	TGTGCCAGCACCCCGGCAGGGGAGGGATACAATGAGCAGTTCTTC
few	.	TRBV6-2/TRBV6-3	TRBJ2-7	CASSLQGHREQYF	TGTGCCAGCAGCCTGCAGGGGCACCGGGAGCAGTACTTC
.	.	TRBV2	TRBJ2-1	CASEQGNEQFF	TGTGCCAGCGAACAGGGCAATGAGCAGTTCTTC
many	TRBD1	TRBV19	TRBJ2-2	CASAGTDSWTARLSRSGELFF	TGTGCCAGCGCCGGGACAGACAGTTGGACCGCCCGTCTTTCCCGATCCGGGGAGCTGTTTTTT
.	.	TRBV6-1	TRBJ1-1	CASSEAEGHFGAEAFF	TGTGCCAGCAGTGAAGCGGAGGGGCACTTCGGGGCTGAAGCTTTCTTT
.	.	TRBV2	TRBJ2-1	CASSPSGLPTEQFF	TGTGCCAGCAGTCCCTCGGGACTCCCGACCGAGCAGTTCTTC
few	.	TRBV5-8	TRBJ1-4	CASSFSNQKEKLFF	TGTGCCAGCAGCTTCTCCAACCAAAAGGAAAAACTGTTTTTT
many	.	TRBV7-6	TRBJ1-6	CASSLRQQNSPLHF	TGTGCCAGCAGCTTAAGACAACAGAATTCACCCCTCCACTTT
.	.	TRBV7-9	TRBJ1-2	CASSSSETGPLSTF	TGTGCCAGCAGCTCATCAGAGACAGGACCCCTGAGCACCTTC
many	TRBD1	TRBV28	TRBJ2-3	CASRGDRELRTYTQYF	TGTGCCAGCAGGGGGGACAGGGAACTACGCACATATACGCAGTATTTT
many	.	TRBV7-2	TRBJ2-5	CASSPRGPTGETQYF	TGTGCCAGCAGCCCCAGAGGCCCGACGGGAGAGACCCAGTACTTC
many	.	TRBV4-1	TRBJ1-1	CASSQEEGNTEAFF	TGCGCCAGCAGCCAAGAAGAGGGGAACACTGAAGCTTTCTTT
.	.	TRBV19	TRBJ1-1	CASTGIPFRSQAGTEAFF	TGTGCCAGTACCGGCATCCCCTTTCGGTCGCAAGCGGGCACTGAAGCTTTCTTT
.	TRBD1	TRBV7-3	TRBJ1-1	CASSPGTGAMAEAFF	TGTGCCAGCAGCCCCGGGACAGGGGCGATGGCTGAAGCTTTCTTT
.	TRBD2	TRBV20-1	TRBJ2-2	CSAGREAKLFF	TGCAGTGCTGGGAGGGAGGCGAAGCTGTTTTTT
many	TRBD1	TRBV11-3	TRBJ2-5	CASSPGQGKETQYF	TGTGCCAGCAGCCCAGGACAGGGAAAAGAGACCCAGTACTTC
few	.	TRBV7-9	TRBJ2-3	CASSTGTDLTDTQYF	TGTGCCAGCAGCACCGGGACCGACCTCACAGATACGCAGTATTTT
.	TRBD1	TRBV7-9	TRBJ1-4	CASSSWDRPNEKLFF	TGTGCCAGCAGCTCGTGGGACAGACCCAATGAAAAACTGTTTTTT
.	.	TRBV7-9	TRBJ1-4	CASSLTPPREKLFF	TGTGCCAGCAGCTTAACCCCACCCCGGGAAAAACTGTTTTTT
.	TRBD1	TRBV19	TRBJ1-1	CASSTDREGGAFF	TGTGCCAGTAGTACGGACAGGGAAGGAGGAGCTTTCTTT
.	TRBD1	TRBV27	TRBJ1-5	CASRTGTGGLDSNQPQHF	TGTGCCAGCCGAACCGGGACAGGGGGCCTGGATAGCAATCAGCCCCAGCATTTT
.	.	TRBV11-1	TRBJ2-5	CASSPLGTFQETQYF	TGTGCCAGCAGCCCCCTTGGGACTTTCCAAGAGACCCAGTACTTC
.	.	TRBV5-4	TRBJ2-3	CASSLYQGGRTDTQYF	TGTGCCAGCAGCTTGTACCAGGGTGGTCGCACAGATACGCAGTATTTT
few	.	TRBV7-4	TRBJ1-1	CASSPPPGIDTEAFF	TGTGCCAGCAGCCCCCCCCCAGGAATCGACACTGAAGCTTTCTTT
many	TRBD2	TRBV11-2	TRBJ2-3	CASRPPQRGKSTDTQYF	TGTGCCAGCAGGCCTCCTCAGCGGGGGAAGAGCACAGATACGCAGTATTTT
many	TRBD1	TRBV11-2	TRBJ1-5	CASSPGTGTSNQPQHF	TGTGCCAGCAGCCCAGGGACAGGGACTAGCAATCAGCCCCAGCATTTT
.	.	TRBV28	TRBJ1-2	CASSSPPDGYYGYTF	TGTGCCAGCAGTTCACCCCCGGACGGATACTATGGCTACACCTTC
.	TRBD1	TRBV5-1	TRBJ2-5	CASRDPQGAETQYF	TGCGCCAGCAGGGACCCGCAGGGGGCAGAGACCCAGTACTTC
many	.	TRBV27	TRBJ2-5	CASSPLRTAGGETQYF	TGTGCCAGCAGTCCCCTTCGGACAGCCGGAGGAGAGACCCAGTACTTC
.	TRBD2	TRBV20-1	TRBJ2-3	CSARPRGGRADTQYF	TGCAGTGCTAGACCGCGGGGGGGAAGGGCAGATACGCAGTATTTT
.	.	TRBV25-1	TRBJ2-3	CASSELGGGHRVGPDTQYF	TGTGCCAGCAGTGAATTAGGAGGGGGGCACCGAGTCGGGCCAGATACGCAGTATTTT
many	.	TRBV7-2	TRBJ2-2	CASSLVVLNTGELFF	TGTGCCAGCAGCTTAGTAGTTTTGAACACCGGGGAGCTGTTTTTT
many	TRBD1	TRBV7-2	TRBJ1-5	CASSYGTGNQPQHF	TGTGCCAGCAGCTACGGGACAGGTAATCAGCCCCAGCATTTT
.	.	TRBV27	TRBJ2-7	CASSLRPTAGDVTYEQYF	TGTGCCAGCAGTTTAAGGCCTACCGCAGGGGATGTAACTTACGAGCAGTACTTC
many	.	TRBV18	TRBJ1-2	CASSPRDTRGPHGYTF	TGTGCCAGCTCACCACGGGATACTCGCGGACCACACGGCTACACCTTC
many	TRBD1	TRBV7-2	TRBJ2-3	CASSLWGQGGSTDTQYF	TGTGCCAGCAGCTTATGGGGACAGGGTGGTAGCACAGATACGCAGTATTTT
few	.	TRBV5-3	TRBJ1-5	CASSLGGGISNQPQHF	TGTGCCAGCAGCTTGGGCGGGGGGATTAGCAATCAGCCCCAGCATTTT
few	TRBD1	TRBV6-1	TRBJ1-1	CASSGTGGNTEAFF	TGTGCCAGCAGCGGGACAGGGGGCAACACTGAAGCTTTCTTT
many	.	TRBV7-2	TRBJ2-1	CASSLAEYNEQFF	TGTGCCAGCAGCTTAGCAGAGTACAATGAGCAGTTCTTC
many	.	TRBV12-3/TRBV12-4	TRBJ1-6	CASQGRGLNSPLHF	TGTGCCAGCCAGGGGCGAGGGTTGAATTCACCCCTCCACTTT
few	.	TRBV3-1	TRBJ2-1	CASSQAGHRNEQFF	TGTGCCAGCAGCCAGGCGGGACACAGAAATGAGCAGTTCTTC
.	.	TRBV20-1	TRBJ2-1	CSATSHDEGYNEQFF	TGCAGTGCGACCTCGCATGACGAAGGGTACAATGAGCAGTTCTTC
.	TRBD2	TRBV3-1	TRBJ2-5	CASSHLTGGTQETQYF	TGTGCCAGCAGCCACCTAACCGGGGGGACCCAAGAGACCCAGTACTTC
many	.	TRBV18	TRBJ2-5	CASSPAGSETQYF	TGTGCCAGCTCACCTGCAGGGTCAGAGACCCAGTACTTC
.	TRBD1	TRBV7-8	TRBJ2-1	CASSLAFRTGGYNEQFF	TGTGCCAGCAGCTTAGCGTTTCGGACAGGGGGCTACAATGAGCAGTTCTTC
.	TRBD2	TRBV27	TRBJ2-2	CASSQAGGPGTGELFF	TGTGCCAGCAGTCAAGCGGGGGGGCCGGGCACCGGGGAGCTGTTTTTT
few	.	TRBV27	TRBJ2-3	CASSLSARGSADTQYF	TGTGCCAGCAGTTTATCCGCCCGGGGTAGTGCAGATACGCAGTATTTT
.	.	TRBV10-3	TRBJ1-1	CAASSGSLNTEAFF	TGTGCCGCTTCGTCGGGATCCCTAAACACTGAAGCTTTCTTT